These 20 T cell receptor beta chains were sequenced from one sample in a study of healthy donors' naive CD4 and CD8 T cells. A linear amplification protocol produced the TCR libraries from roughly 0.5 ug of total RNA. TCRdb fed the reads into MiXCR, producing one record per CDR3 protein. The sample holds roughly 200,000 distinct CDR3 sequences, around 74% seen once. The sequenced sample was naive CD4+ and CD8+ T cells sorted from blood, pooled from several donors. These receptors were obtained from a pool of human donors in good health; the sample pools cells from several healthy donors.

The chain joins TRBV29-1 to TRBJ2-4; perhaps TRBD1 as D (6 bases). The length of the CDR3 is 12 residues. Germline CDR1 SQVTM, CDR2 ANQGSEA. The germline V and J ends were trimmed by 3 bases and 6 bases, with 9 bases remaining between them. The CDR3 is CSVEAGANIQYF. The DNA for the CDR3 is TGCAGCGTTGAGGCAGGGGCAAACATTCAGTACTTC.

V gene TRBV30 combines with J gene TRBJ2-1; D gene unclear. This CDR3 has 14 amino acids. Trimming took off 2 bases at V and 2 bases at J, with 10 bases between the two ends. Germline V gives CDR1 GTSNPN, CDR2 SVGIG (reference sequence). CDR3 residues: CAWSHESTYNEQFF. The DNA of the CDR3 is TGTGCCTGGAGTCACGAGTCGACCTACAATGAGCAGTTCTTC.

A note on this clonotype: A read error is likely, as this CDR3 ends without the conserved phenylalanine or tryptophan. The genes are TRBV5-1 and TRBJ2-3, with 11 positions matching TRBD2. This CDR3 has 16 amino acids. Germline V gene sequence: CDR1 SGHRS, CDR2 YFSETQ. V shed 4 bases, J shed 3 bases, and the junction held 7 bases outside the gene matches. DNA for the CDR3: TGCGCCAGCAGCCCCGGGACTAGCGGCTTAACAGATACGCAGTATTGT. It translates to CASSPGTSGLTDTQYC.

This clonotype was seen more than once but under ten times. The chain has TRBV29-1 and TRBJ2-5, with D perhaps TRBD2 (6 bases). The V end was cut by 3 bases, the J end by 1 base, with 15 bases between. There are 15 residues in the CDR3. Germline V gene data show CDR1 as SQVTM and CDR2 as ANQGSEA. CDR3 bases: TGCAGCGTTGAGTCTAGCGAATCCCTCCAAGAGACCCAGTACTTC. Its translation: CSVESSESLQETQYF.

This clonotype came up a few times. The CDR3 region is CASSLRQGADTQYF. The DNA for the CDR3 is TGTGCCAGCTCACTCCGACAGGGTGCCGATACGCAGTATTTT. The genes are TRBV18 and TRBJ2-3, with 7 positions matching TRBD1. Germline CDR1 is KGHSH and CDR2 is LQKENI. CDR3 size: 14 residues. V lost 4 bases to trimming and J lost 6 bases; unmatched junction nucleotides: 7.

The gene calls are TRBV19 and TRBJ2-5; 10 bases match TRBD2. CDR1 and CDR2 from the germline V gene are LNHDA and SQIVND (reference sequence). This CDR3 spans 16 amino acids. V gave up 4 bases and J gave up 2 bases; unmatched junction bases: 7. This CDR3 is CASSTLAGGGQETQYF. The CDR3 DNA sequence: TGTGCCAGTAGTACGTTAGCGGGGGGCGGTCAAGAGACCCAGTACTTC.

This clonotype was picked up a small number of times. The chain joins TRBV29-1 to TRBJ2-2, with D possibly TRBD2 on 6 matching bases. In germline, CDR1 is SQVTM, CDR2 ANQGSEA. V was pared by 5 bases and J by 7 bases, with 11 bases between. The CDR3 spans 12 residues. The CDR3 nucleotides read TGCAGCGTTTATGTGGGAGGCGGGGAGCTGTTTTTT. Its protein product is CSVYVGGGELFF.

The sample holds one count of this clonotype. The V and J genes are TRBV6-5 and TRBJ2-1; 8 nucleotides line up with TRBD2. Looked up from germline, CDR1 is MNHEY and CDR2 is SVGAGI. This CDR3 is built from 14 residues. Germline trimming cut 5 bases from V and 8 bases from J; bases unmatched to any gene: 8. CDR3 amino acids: CASSGGLAWYEQFF. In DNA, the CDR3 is TGTGCCAGCAGTGGAGGACTAGCTTGGTATGAGCAGTTCTTC.

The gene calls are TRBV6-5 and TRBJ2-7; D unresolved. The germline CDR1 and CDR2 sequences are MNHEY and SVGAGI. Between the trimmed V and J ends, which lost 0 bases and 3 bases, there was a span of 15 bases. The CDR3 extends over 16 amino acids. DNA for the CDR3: TGTGCCAGCAGTTACTCGAGAGTGGGCGGCCACTACGAGCAGTACTTC. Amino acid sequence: CASSYSRVGGHYEQYF.

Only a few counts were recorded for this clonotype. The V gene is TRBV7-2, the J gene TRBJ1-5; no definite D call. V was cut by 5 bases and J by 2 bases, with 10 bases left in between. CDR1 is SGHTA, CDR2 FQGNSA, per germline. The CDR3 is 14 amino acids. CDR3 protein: CASSPTGGNQPQHF. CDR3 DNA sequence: TGTGCCAGCAGCCCCACGGGTGGCAATCAGCCCCAGCATTTT.

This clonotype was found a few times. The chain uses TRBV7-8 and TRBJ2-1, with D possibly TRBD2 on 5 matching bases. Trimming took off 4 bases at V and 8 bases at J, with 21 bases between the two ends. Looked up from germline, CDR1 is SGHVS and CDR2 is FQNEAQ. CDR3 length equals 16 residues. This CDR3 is CASSSQATTRGDEQFF. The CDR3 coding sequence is TGTGCCAGCAGCTCTCAAGCAACCACTCGGGGAGATGAGCAGTTCTTC.

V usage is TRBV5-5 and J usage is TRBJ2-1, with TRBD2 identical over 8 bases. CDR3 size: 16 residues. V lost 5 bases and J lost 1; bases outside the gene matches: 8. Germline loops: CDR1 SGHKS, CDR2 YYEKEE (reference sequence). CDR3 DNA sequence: TGTGCCAGCAGGGGGGAGCGGGGGCCTTCCTACAATGAGCAGTTCTTC. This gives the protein CASRGERGPSYNEQFF.

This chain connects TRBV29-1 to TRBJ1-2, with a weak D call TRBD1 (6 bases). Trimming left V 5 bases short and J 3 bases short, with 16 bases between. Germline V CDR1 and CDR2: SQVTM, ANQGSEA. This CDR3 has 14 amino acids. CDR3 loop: CSVSRQVEDYGYTF. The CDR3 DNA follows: TGCAGCGTTTCACGACAGGTCGAGGACTATGGCTACACCTTC.

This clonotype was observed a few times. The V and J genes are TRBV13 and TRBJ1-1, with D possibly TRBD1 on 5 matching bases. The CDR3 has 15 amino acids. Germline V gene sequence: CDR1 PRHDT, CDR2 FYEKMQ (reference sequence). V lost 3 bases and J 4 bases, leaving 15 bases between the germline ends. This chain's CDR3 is CASSFQGSVGTEAFF. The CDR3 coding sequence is TGTGCCAGCAGCTTCCAGGGCTCGGTGGGCACTGAAGCTTTCTTT.

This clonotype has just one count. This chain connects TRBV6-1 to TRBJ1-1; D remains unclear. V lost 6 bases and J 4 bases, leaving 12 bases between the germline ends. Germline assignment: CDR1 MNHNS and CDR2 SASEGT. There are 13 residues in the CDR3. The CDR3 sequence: CASSRPGATEAFF. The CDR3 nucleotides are TGTGCCAGCAGCCGCCCGGGAGCCACTGAAGCTTTCTTT.

The CDR3 coding sequence is TGTGCCAGTAGGAGACGCTCCTACAATGAGCAGTTCTTC. This encodes CASRRRSYNEQFF. The chain couples TRBV19 to TRBJ2-1; D is unclear. Trimming took off 6 bases at V and 0 bases at J, with 6 bases between the two ends. CDR1 is LNHDA and CDR2 is SQIVND in the germline V gene (reference sequence). This CDR3 has 13 residues.

The CDR3 nucleotides are TGCAGCGTTCTGAAGGTAGAAACTAACTATGGCTACACCTTC. As protein: CSVLKVETNYGYTF. The genes are TRBV29-1 and TRBJ1-2; D is unresolved. With 5 bases removed from V and 0 bases from J, the gap between germline ends came to 13 bases. The length of the CDR3 is 14 residues. The germline gives CDR1 SQVTM, CDR2 ANQGSEA.

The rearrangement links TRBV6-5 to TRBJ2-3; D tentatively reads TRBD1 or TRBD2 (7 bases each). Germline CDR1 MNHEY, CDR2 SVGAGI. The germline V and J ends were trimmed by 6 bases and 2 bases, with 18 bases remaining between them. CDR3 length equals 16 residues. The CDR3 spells CASSSMTGRVTDTQYF. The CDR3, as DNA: TGTGCCAGCAGCTCCATGACAGGGAGGGTCACAGATACGCAGTATTTT.

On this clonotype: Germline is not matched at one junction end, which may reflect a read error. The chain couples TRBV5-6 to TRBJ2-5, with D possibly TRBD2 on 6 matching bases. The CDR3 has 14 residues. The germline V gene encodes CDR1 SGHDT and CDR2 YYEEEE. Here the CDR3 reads CTSSYPNGGETQYF. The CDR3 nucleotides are TGTACCAGCAGCTACCCGAACGGGGGAGAGACCCAGTACTTC.

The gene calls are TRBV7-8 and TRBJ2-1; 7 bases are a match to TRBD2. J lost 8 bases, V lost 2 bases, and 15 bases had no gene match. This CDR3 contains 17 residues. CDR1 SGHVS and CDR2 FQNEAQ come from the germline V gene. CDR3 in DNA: TGTGCCAGCAGCTTATTTGATATGACGGCGGGAGTTCATGAGCAGTTCTTC. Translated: CASSLFDMTAGVHEQFF.